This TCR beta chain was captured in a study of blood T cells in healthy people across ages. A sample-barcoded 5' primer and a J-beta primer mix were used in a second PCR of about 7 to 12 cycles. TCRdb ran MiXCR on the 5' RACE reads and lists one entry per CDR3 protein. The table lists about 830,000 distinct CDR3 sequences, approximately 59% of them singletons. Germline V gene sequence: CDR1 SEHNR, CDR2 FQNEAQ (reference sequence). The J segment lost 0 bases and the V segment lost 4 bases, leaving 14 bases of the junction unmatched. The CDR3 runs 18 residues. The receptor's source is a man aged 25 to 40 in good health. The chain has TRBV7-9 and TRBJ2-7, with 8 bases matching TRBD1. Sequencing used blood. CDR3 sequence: CASSSNPGWDRSSYEQYF. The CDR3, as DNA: TGTGCCAGCAGCTCAAACCCCGGATGGGACAGGAGCTCCTACGAGCAGTACTTC.